The 5 T cell receptor beta chains below were found in one sample sequenced in a study of T cells in Graves' hyperthyroidism and ophthalmopathy. The TCR beta CDR3 regions underwent amplification using RNA transcripts as the source. The HTBI primer set was used in a first-round RT-PCR of the TCR CDR3. TCRdb processed the multiplex PCR reads anew with MiXCR; each CDR3 protein has one entry. Here the sample spans 300,000 to 450,000 distinct CDR3 sequences, roughly 14% being singletons. Input material: blood. The receptor source for this set is a woman between 25 and 40 years old with Graves' ophthalmopathy.

This clonotype appeared many times. The chain uses TRBV6-1 and TRBJ1-2; no definite D call. The germline gives CDR1 MNHNS, CDR2 SASEGT. V lost 2 bases and J lost 4, with 11 bases in between. The CDR3 loop spans 14 amino acids. CDR3 coding DNA: TGTGCCAGCAGTGAACCCCCCCGGGGCTATGGCTACACCTTC. Amino acids: CASSEPPRGYGYTF.

This clonotype was counted many times. This chain uses TRBV2 with TRBJ2-3; 10 bases map to TRBD2. The CDR3 consists of 16 residues. The trim removed 6 bases at V and 4 bases at J, leaving 10 bases unmatched. Per the germline V gene, CDR1 is SNHLY and CDR2 is FYNNEI. This CDR3 is CASRPRSSGGADTQYF. The CDR3 nucleotides are TGTGCCAGCAGGCCCAGATCTAGCGGGGGAGCAGATACGCAGTATTTT.

At least ten counts were recorded for this clonotype. The chain combines TRBV28 with TRBJ2-5; 11 nucleotides line up with TRBD1. This CDR3 is 15 amino acids long. V trimming: 4 bases; J trimming: 1 base; junction bases outside the gene matches: 2. Germline loops: CDR1 MDHEN, CDR2 SYDVKM. CDR3 residues: CASSWTGGAQETQYF. In DNA, the CDR3 is TGTGCCAGCAGTTGGACAGGGGGCGCCCAAGAGACCCAGTACTTC.

This clonotype was seen ten or more times. This chain's CDR3 is CASSLLAGGVYEQYF. CDR3 nucleotide sequence: TGTGCCAGCAGCTTATTAGCGGGGGGGGTCTACGAGCAGTACTTC. The chain employs TRBV7-2 and TRBJ2-7; TRBD2 agrees at 11 bases. V trimming: 2 bases; J trimming: 3 bases; junction bases outside the gene matches: 3. This CDR3 is built from 15 residues. Per the germline V gene, CDR1 is SGHTA and CDR2 is FQGNSA.

The chain links TRBV11-2 to TRBJ1-6; TRBD1 aligns across 12 bases. J was trimmed by 7 bases and V by 3 bases; bases with no gene match: 13. The V gene's germline CDR1 is SGHAT and CDR2 FQNNGV. This CDR3 contains 19 residues. CDR3 nucleotide sequence: TGTGCCAGCAGCTTTCTCGGGACAGGGGGCGCGATGGTCAATTCACCCCTCCACTTT. This codes for CASSFLGTGGAMVNSPLHF. Complete variable domain (other parts from reference TRBV11-2 and TRBJ1-6): EAGVAQSPRYKIIEKRQSVAFWCNPISGHATLYWYQQILGQGPKLLIQFQNNGVVDDSQLPKDRFSAERLKGVDSTLKIQPAKLEDSAVYLCASSFLGTGGAMVNSPLHFGNGTRLTVT.